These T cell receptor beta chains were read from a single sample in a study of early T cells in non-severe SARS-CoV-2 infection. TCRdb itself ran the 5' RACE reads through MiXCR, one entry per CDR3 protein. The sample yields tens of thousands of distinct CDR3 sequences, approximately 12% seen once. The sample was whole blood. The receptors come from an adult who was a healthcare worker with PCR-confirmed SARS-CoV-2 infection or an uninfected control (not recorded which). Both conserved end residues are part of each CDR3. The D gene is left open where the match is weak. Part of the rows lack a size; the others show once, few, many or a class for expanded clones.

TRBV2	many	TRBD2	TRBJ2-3	CASSPDQLGLAGFTDTQYF	TGTGCCAGCAGTCCCGACCAACTGGGACTAGCGGGATTCACAGATACGCAGTATTTT
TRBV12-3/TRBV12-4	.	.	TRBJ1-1	CASSRRVGVSEAFF	TGTGCCAGCAGCCGCCGAGTGGGCGTCTCTGAAGCTTTCTTT
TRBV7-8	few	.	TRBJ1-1	CASSLIRGQGNTEAFF	TGTGCCAGCAGCTTAATCAGGGGCCAGGGGAACACTGAAGCTTTCTTT
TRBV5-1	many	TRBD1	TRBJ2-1	CASSSLTGGAYNEQFF	TGCGCCAGCAGCTCTCTGACAGGGGGCGCGTACAATGAGCAGTTCTTC
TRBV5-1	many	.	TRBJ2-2	CASSAGQNTGELFF	TGCGCCAGCAGCGCCGGACAAAACACCGGGGAGCTGTTTTTT
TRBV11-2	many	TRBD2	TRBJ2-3	CASSLGPGLAGSTDTQYF	TGTGCCAGCAGCTTGGGACCGGGACTAGCGGGGAGCACAGATACGCAGTATTTT
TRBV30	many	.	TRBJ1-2	CAWSGQGIRYYGYTF	TGTGCCTGGAGTGGTCAGGGGATTCGCTACTATGGCTACACCTTC
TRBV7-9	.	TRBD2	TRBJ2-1	CASSLTSGAYNEQFF	TGTGCCAGCAGCTTAACTAGCGGGGCCTACAATGAGCAGTTCTTC
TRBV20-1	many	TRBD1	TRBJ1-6	CSAGSGGRSANSPLHF	TGCAGTGCTGGATCAGGGGGAAGGAGTGCAAATTCACCCCTCCACTTT
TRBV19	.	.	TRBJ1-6	CASSIRGSTYNSPLHF	TGTGCCAGTAGTATCCGCGGCAGTACCTATAATTCACCCCTCCACTTT
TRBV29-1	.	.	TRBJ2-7	CSARTAQKSYEQYF	TGCAGCGCCCGGACAGCCCAGAAGTCCTACGAGCAGTACTTC
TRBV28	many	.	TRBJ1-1	CASSLDMLSKAFF	TGTGCCAGCAGTTTAGACATGTTGTCCAAAGCTTTCTTT
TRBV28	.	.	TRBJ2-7	CASSFVPSYEQYF	TGTGCCAGCAGTTTTGTTCCTTCCTACGAGCAGTACTTC
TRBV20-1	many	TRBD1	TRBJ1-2	CSARDLGQGGYGYTF	TGCAGTGCTAGAGATTTGGGACAGGGAGGCTATGGCTACACCTTC
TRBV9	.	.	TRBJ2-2	CASSVFGLNTGELFF	TGTGCCAGCAGCGTGTTCGGGTTGAACACCGGGGAGCTGTTTTTT
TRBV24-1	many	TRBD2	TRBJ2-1	CATSDLRREGYNEQFF	TGTGCCACCAGTGATTTGAGAAGGGAGGGGTACAATGAGCAGTTCTTC
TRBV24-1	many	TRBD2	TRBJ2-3	CATSDPVAGDKAQYF	TGTGCCACCAGTGATCCCGTAGCGGGAGATAAAGCGCAGTATTTT
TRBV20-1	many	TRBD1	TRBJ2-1	CSARDRQGAKEQFF	TGCAGTGCTAGAGATCGGCAGGGGGCGAAAGAGCAGTTCTTC
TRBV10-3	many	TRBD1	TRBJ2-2	CAIQQGSTTGELFF	TGTGCCATCCAACAGGGGTCGACCACCGGGGAGCTGTTTTTT
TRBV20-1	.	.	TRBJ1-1	CSAVSGTTNTEAFF	TGCAGTGCTGTCTCCGGGACAACAAACACTGAAGCTTTCTTT
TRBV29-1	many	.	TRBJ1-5	CSVGGSNQPQHF	TGCAGCGTTGGAGGTAGCAATCAGCCCCAGCATTTT
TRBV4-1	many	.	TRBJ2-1	CASSQGRQYNEQFF	TGCGCCAGCAGCCAAGGTCGTCAGTACAATGAGCAGTTCTTC
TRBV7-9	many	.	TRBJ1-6	CASSLSLYNSPLHF	TGTGCCAGCAGCTTATCTCTATACAATTCACCCCTCCACTTT
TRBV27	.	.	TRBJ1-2	CASSFKATNYGYTF	TGTGCCAGCAGTTTTAAGGCCACTAACTATGGCTACACCTTC
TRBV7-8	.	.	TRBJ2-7	CASSLAQAWTGSEQYF	TGTGCCAGCAGCTTAGCGCAGGCCTGGACGGGTTCCGAGCAGTACTTC
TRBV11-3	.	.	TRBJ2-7	CASSLGGLEGDEQYF	TGTGCCAGCAGCTTAGGGGGATTGGAGGGCGACGAGCAGTACTTC
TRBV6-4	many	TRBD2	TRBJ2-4	CASSDSSGTRLTKNIQYF	TGTGCCAGCAGTGACTCGAGCGGGACCCGCCTGACCAAAAACATTCAGTACTTC